This TCR beta chain comes out of a study of shared clonotypes between healthy human individuals. At the level of the study: Each donor's CD8 memory used one plate, CD8 naive two, each CD4 subset three.

This clone is a singleton in its sample. Germline CDR1 is SGHRS and CDR2 is YFSETQ. The CDR3 runs 15 residues. Trimming at V came to 4 bases and at J to 6 bases, leaving 11 bases not matched to a gene. An assay was performed, and its level was deep. Each sorted subset replicate got 200 ng genomic DNA, roughly 27,000 genomes. Produced via immunoSEQ multiplex PCR; TCRdb's table is partial and in-frame only. The data hold a few hundred thousand clones, with 60% to 80% observed a single time. The sample comprised memory CD4+ T cells sorted from blood. Sample subset: CD45RA-negative fraction. The chain is built from TRBV5-1 and TRBJ2-3, with 7 bases aligning to TRBD1. This TCR was sampled from a man aged 25-45 years in good health. The CDR3 DNA follows: TGCGCCAGCAGCGGGACCGGGACAGTCGTGGATACGCAGTATTTT. This gives the protein CASSGTGTVVDTQYF. Full variable domain (rest looked up from reference TRBV5-1 and TRBJ2-3): KAGVTQTPRYLIKTRGQQVTLSCSPISGHRSVSWYQQTPGQGLQFLFEYFSETQRNKGNFPGRFSGRQFSNSRSEMNVSTLELGDSALYLCASSGTGTVVDTQYFGPGTRLTVL.